These 10 T cell receptor beta chains were sequenced from one sample in a study of blood T cell repertoires in COVID-19. Produced via immunoSEQ multiplex PCR; TCRdb's table is partial and in-frame only. The sample shows 42,000 or so clones, 76% of them seen only once. Sequencing input: peripheral blood. The source is a man aged 80 or over with acute or convalescent COVID-19.

This sequence joins TRBV7-7 and TRBJ2-7; 8 nucleotides line up with TRBD1. The CDR3 has 14 amino acids. Looked up from germline, CDR1 is SSHAT and CDR2 is FNYEAQ (reference sequence). V dropped 5 bases and J dropped 2; count of bases not matched to a gene: 5. The CDR3 DNA follows: TGTGCCAGCAGCCCCGGACAGGGAACCTACGAGCAGTACTTC. Protein product: CASSPGQGTYEQYF.

The CDR3 region is CASSVDRGTNYGYTF. The CDR3 DNA reads as TGTGCCAGCAGCGTAGACAGGGGGACTAACTATGGCTACACCTTC. V usage is TRBV9 and J usage is TRBJ1-2; TRBD1 matches 8 bases. Germline loops: CDR1 SGDLS, CDR2 YYNGEE. The CDR3 contains 15 residues. The ends lost 0 bases at V and 0 bases at J; junction bases unmatched: 1.

The chain couples TRBV9 to TRBJ2-5; possibly TRBD2 for D (5 bases). CDR3 size: 16 residues. Trimming took 4 bases from V and 0 from J, leaving 16 bases between them. Germline CDR1 and CDR2: SGDLS and YYNGEE. CDR3 protein: CASSPGSRDYQETQYF. CDR3 nucleotides: TGTGCCAGCAGCCCCGGGTCCCGGGATTACCAAGAGACCCAGTACTTC.

The chain employs TRBV28 and TRBJ1-2; D remains unclear. Per germline, CDR1 MDHEN and CDR2 SYDVKM. V gave up 5 bases and J gave up 3 bases, with 10 bases separating them. The CDR3 contains 13 residues. The CDR3 DNA follows: TGTGCCAGCAGTCCCCGTTCGTACTATGGCTACACCTTC. It codes for CASSPRSYYGYTF.

The CDR3: CASSLNPGGGGQFF. The CDR3, as DNA: TGTGCCAGCAGCCTCAACCCAGGGGGTGGGGGGCAGTTCTTC. This sequence joins TRBV11-3 and TRBJ2-1; 7 positions match TRBD1. V was pared by 5 bases and J by 12 bases, with 13 bases of the junction left unmatched. The length of the CDR3 is 14 residues. Germline CDR1 SGHNT, CDR2 YENEEA. Filled out from reference TRBV11-3 and TRBJ2-1, the complete variable domain reads EAGVVQSPRYKIIEKKQPVAFWCNPISGHNTLYWYLQNLGQGPELLIRYENEEAVDDSQLPKDRFSAERLKGVDSTLKIQPAELGDSAVYLCASSLNPGGGGQFFGPGTRLTVL.

CDR3 amino acids: CAITPSGDNEQFF. The DNA of the CDR3 is TGTGCCATCACACCTAGCGGGGACAATGAGCAGTTCTTC. The genes are TRBV10-3 and TRBJ2-1; TRBD2 matches at 9 bases. Germline V gene lookup returns CDR1 ENHRY and CDR2 SYGVKD. This CDR3 is built from 13 residues. The junction had 3 bases not matched to a gene; V was cut back by 7 bases and J by 5 bases.

The chain uses TRBV10-2 and TRBJ1-5; D unclear. The germline CDR1 and CDR2 sequences are WSHSY and SAAADI. The CDR3 is 14 residues long. V lost 7 bases and J 6 bases, leaving 16 bases between the germline ends. CDR3 nucleotide sequence: TGCGCCAGCATAAAGGTAATGAGGAGTCAGCCCCAGCATTTT. Translation gives CASIKVMRSQPQHF.

The chain combines TRBV19 with TRBJ1-2; 8 nucleotides match TRBD1. The CDR3 runs to 14 residues. Looked up from germline, CDR1 is LNHDA and CDR2 is SQIVND (reference sequence). Losses at the gene ends were 6 bases for V and 8 bases for J; bases not matched to a gene: 11. CDR3 bases: TGTGCCAGTAGCCCCATAGGGGACAGGAAGGGCTACACCTTC. Translation: CASSPIGDRKGYTF.

V gene TRBV2 combines with J gene TRBJ2-2, with 13 positions matching TRBD2. The CDR3 length is 18 residues. J was trimmed by 2 bases and V by 4 bases; bases with no gene match: 7. From germline, CDR1 is SNHLY and CDR2 FYNNEI. CDR3 sequence (DNA): TGTGCCAGCAGTGTTACTAGCGGGAGGGCGACCAACACCGGGGAGCTGTTTTTT. Its translation is CASSVTSGRATNTGELFF.

This rearrangement joins TRBV19 to TRBJ2-2; 9 nucleotides line up with TRBD1. This CDR3 has 16 amino acids. Germline-derived CDR1 and CDR2 are LNHDA and SQIVND (reference sequence). V gave up 2 bases and J gave up 1 base; unmatched junction bases: 2. The CDR3 DNA reads as TGTGCCAGTAGTATATCGGGACAGGGGAACACCGGGGAGCTGTTTTTT. Residues: CASSISGQGNTGELFF.